This T cell receptor (beta chain) was observed in a study of beta chain features in type 1 diabetes. Overall study findings and caveats: cDNA sequencing could over-represent cells with high TCR expression. Moderately but significantly shorter TCRB CDR3s were found in Type 1 diabetes patients in all four CD4+ subsets.

Trimming at V came to 0 bases and at J to 4 bases, leaving 3 bases not matched to a gene. The CDR3 spans 16 residues. The germline V gene has CDR1 SGHRS and CDR2 YFSETQ. This clone was counted between two and nine times. The target antigen is unknown. In the same sample, other DNA sequences code for this CDR3. Naive, central memory, regulatory and stem cell-like memory cells within the CD4+ compartment were sorted using CD45RO/CCR7/CD25/CD127/CD95/CD27. Sequenced material consisted of expressed TCRB transcripts (all of the isolated RNA was reverse transcribed). Profiling relied on immunoSEQ multiplex PCR, and the TCRdb table lists in-frame clones only, not all of them. The sample records a few hundred thousand clones, around 10% being singletons.

The rearrangement joins TRBV5-1 to TRBJ2-1; 11 bases are shared with TRBD2. Sequencing was performed on central memory CD4+ T cells from blood. This sequence originates from a man aged 25-45 years with type 1 diabetes. The CDR3 nucleotides are TGCGCCAGCAGCTTGGGGACTAGCGGGCCTTACAATGAGCAGTTCTTC. Translation gives CASSLGTSGPYNEQFF.